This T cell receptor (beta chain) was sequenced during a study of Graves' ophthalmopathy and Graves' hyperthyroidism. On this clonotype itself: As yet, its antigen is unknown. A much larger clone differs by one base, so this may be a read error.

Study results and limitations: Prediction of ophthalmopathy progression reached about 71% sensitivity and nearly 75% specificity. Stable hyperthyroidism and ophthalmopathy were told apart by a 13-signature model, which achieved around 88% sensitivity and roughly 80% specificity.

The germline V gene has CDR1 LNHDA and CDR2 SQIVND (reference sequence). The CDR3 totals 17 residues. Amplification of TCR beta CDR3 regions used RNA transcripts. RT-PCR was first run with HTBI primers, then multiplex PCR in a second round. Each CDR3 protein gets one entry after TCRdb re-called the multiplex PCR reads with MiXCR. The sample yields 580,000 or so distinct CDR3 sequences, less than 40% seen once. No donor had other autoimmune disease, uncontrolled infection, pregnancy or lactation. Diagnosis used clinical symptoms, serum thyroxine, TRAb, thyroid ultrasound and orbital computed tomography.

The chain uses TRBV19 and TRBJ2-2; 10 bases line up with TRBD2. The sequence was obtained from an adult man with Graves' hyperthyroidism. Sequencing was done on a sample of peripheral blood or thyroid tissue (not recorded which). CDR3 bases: TGTACCAGTAGCACGGCCGGGACTAGCGTATCTACCGGGGAGCTGTTTTTT. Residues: CTSSTAGTSVSTGELFF. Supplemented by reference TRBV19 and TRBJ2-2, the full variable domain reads DGGITQSPKYLFRKEGQNVTLSCEQNLNHDAMYWYRQDPGQGLRLIYYSQIVNDFQKGDIAEGYSVSREKKESFPLTVTSAQKNPTAFYLCTSSTAGTSVSTGELFFGEGSRLTVL.